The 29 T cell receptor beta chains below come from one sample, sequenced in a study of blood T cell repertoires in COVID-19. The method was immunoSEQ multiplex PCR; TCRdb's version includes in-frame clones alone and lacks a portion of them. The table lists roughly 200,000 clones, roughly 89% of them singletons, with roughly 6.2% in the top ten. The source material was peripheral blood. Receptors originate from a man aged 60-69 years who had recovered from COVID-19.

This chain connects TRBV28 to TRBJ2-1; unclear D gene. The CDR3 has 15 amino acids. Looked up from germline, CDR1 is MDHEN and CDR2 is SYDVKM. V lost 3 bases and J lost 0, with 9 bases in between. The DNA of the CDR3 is TGTGCCAGCAGTTTGATGCCTAGCTCCTACAATGAGCAGTTCTTC. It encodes CASSLMPSSYNEQFF. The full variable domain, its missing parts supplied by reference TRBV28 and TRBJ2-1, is DVKVTQSSRYLVKRTGEKVFLECVQDMDHENMFWYRQDPGLGLRLIYFSYDVKMKEKGDIPEGYSVSREKKERFSLILESASTNQTSMYLCASSLMPSSYNEQFFGPGTRLTVL.

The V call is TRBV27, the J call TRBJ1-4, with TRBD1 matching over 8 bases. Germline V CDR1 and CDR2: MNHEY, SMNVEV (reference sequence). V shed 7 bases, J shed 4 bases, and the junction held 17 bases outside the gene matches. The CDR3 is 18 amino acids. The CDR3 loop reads CASTPLWTGTGINEKLFF. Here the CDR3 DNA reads TGTGCCAGCACTCCCCTCTGGACAGGGACGGGAATTAATGAAAAACTGTTTTTT. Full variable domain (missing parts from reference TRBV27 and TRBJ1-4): EAQVTQNPRYLITVTGKKLTVTCSQNMNHEYMSWYRQDPGLGLRQIYYSMNVEVTDKGDVPEGYKVSRKEKRNFPLILESPSPNQTSLYFCASTPLWTGTGINEKLFFGSGTQLSVL.

The CDR3 DNA reads as TGTGCCAGCAGTCAAATAGCTTCACGGTCGGGAGGTAGGGGGGTGAATGAGCAGTTCTTC. Its protein is CASSQIASRSGGRGVNEQFF. The gene calls are TRBV6-4 and TRBJ2-1, with D maybe TRBD2 (7 bases). This CDR3 is 20 amino acids long. Trimming pared 5 bases from V and 7 bases from J, leaving 33 bases between. Germline V gene data show CDR1 as MRHNA and CDR2 as SNTAGT.

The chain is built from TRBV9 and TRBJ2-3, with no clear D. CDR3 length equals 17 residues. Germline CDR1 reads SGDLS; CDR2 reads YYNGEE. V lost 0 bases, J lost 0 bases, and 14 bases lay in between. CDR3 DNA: TGTGCCAGCAGCGTAGGCGTCCAAACTTTTAGCACAGATACGCAGTATTTT. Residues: CASSVGVQTFSTDTQYF.

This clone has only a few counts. CDR3 loop: CASSSGLDRGYHEQYF. The DNA for the CDR3 is TGCGCCAGCAGCTCCGGTCTGGACAGGGGCTACCACGAGCAGTACTTC. The chain has TRBV5-1 and TRBJ2-7, with 9 bases that match TRBD1. Per the germline V gene, CDR1 is SGHRS and CDR2 is YFSETQ. With 3 bases clipped from V and 5 bases from J, the junction kept 12 bases outside the gene matches. There are 16 residues in the CDR3. Full variable domain (outside the CDR3, taken from reference TRBV5-1 and TRBJ2-7): KAGVTQTPRYLIKTRGQQVTLSCSPISGHRSVSWYQQTPGQGLQFLFEYFSETQRNKGNFPGRFSGRQFSNSRSEMNVSTLELGDSALYLCASSSGLDRGYHEQYFGPGTRLTVT.

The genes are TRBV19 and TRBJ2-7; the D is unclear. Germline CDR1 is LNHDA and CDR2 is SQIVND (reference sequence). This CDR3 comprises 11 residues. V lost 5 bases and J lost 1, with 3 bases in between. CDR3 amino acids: CASSLSYEQYF. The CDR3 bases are TGTGCCAGTAGTCTTTCCTACGAGCAGTACTTC.

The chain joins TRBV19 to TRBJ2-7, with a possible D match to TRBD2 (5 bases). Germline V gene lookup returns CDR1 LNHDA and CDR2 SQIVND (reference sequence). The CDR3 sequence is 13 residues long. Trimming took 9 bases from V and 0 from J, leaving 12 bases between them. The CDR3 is CASRTVGSYEQYF. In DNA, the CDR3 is TGTGCCAGCCGGACTGTTGGCTCCTACGAGCAGTACTTC.

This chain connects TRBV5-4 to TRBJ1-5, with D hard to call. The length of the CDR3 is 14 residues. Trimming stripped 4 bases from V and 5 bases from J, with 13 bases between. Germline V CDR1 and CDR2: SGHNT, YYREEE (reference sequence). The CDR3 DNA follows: TGTGCCAGCAGCAGATACGGGCGGGATCAGCCCCAGCATTTT. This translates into CASSRYGRDQPQHF.

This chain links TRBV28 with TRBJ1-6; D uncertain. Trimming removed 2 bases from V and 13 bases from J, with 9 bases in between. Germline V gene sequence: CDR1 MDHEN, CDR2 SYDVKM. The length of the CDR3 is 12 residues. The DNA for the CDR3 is TGTGCCAGCAGTTTAGTCCGCAGTCCCCTCCACTTT. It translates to CASSLVRSPLHF.

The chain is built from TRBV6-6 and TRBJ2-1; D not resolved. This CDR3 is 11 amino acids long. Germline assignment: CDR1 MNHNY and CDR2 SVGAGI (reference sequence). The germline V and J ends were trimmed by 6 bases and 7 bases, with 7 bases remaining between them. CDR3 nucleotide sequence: TGTGCCAGCAGCCCCGGGAATGAGCAGTTCTTC. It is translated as CASSPGNEQFF.

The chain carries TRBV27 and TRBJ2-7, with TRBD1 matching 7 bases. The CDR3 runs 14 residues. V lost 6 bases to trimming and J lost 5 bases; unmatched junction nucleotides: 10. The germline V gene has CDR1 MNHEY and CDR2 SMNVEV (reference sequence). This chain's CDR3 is CASRRPGTVNEQYF. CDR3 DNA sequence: TGTGCCAGCAGGCGTCCCGGGACAGTTAACGAGCAGTACTTC.

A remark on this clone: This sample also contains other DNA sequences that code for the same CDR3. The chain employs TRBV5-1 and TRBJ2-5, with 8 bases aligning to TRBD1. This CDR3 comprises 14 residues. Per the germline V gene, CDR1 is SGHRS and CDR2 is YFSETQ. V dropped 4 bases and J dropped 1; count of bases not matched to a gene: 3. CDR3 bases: TGCGCCAGCAGCCCCGGACAGGGCCAAGAGACCCAGTACTTC. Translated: CASSPGQGQETQYF.

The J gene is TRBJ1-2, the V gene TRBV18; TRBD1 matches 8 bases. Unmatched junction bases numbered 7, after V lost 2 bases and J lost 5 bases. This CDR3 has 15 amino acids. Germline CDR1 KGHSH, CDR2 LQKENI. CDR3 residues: CASSPDRGVGYGYTF. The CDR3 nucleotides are TGTGCCAGCTCACCAGACAGGGGTGTAGGGTATGGCTACACCTTC.

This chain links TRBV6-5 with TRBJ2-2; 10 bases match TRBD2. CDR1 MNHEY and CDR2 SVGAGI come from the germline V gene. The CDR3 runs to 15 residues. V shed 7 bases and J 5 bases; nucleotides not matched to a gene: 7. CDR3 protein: CASTSGGSGTGELFF. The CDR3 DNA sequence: TGTGCCAGCACTAGCGGGGGCTCTGGGACCGGGGAGCTGTTTTTT.

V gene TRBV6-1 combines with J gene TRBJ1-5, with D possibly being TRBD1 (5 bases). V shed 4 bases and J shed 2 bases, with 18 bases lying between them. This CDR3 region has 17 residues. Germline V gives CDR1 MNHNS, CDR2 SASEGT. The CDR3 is CASSGGFGGSGNQPQHF. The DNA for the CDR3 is TGTGCCAGCAGTGGAGGGTTCGGGGGAAGCGGCAATCAGCCCCAGCATTTT.

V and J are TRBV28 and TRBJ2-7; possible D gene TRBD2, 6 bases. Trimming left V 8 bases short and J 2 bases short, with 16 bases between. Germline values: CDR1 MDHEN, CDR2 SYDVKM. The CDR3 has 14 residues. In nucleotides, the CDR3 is TGTGCCAGCGTCCCCGGGACTCAAACCTACGAGCAGTACTTC. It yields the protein CASVPGTQTYEQYF.

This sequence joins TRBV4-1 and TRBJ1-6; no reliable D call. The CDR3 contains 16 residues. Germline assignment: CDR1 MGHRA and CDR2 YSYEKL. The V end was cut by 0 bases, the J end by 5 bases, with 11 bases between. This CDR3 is CASSQDWAAHNSPLHF. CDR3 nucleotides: TGCGCCAGCAGCCAAGATTGGGCCGCACATAATTCACCCCTCCACTTT.

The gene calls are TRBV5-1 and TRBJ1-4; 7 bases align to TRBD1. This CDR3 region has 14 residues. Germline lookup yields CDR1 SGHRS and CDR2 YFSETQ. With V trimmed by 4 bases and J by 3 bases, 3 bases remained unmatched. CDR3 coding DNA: TGCGCCAGCAGCGCCGGACAGGCTAATGAAAAACTGTTTTTT. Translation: CASSAGQANEKLFF.

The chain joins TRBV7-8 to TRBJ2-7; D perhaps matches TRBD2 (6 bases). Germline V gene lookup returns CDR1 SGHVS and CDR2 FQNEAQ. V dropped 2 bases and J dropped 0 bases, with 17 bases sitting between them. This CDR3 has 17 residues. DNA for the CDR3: TGTGCCAGCAGCTTAAAGGCCGGGGGAGGTAGCTCCTACGAGCAGTACTTC. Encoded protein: CASSLKAGGGSSYEQYF.

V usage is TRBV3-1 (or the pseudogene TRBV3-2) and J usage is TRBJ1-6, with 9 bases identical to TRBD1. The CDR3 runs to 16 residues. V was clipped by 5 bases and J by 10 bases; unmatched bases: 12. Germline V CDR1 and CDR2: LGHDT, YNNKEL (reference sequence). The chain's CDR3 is CASSSDRDRVGSPLHF. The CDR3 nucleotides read TGTGCCAGCAGCTCTGACCGGGACAGGGTGGGGTCACCCCTCCACTTT.

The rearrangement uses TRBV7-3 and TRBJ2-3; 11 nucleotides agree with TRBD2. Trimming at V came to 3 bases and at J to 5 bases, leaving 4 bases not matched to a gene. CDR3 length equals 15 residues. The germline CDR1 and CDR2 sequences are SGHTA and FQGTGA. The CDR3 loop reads CASSFSGRAKDTQYF. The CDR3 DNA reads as TGTGCCAGCAGCTTTAGCGGGAGGGCCAAAGATACGCAGTATTTT.

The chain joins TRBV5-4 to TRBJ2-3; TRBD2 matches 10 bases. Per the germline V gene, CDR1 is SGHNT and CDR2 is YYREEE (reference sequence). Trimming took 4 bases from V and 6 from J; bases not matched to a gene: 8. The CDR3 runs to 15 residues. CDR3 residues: CASSHRSGRADTQYF. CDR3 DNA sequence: TGTGCCAGCAGCCATAGGAGCGGGAGGGCTGATACGCAGTATTTT.

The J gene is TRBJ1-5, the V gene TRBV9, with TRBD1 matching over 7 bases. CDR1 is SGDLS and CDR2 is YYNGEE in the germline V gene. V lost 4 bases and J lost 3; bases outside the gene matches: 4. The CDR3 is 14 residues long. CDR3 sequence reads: CASSPGGSNQPQHF. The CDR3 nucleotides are TGTGCCAGCAGCCCAGGGGGGTCCAATCAGCCCCAGCATTTT.

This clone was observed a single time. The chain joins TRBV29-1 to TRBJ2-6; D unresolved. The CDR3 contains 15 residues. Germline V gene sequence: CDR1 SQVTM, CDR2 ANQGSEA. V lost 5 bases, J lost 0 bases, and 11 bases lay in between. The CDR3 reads CSVRVINSGANVLTF. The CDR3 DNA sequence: TGCAGCGTTCGGGTGATCAACTCTGGGGCCAACGTCCTGACTTTC.

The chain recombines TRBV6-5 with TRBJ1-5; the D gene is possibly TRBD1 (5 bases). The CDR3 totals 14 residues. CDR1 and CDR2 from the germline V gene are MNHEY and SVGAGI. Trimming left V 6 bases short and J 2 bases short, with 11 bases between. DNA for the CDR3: TGTGCCAGCAGACTTCCCAGGGGCAATCAGCCCCAGCATTTT. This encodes CASRLPRGNQPQHF.

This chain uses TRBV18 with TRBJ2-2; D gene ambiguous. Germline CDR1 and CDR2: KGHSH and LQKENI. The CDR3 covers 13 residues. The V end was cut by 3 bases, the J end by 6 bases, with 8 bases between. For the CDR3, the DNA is TGTGCCAGCTCACCCTCGTGGCCCGGGGAGCTGTTTTTT. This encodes CASSPSWPGELFF.

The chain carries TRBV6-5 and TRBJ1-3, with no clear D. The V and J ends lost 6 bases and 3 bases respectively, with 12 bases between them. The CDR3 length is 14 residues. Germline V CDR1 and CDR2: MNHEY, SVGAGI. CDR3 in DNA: TGTGCCAGCAGCCGAACAGTTATTGGAAACACCATATATTTT. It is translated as CASSRTVIGNTIYF.

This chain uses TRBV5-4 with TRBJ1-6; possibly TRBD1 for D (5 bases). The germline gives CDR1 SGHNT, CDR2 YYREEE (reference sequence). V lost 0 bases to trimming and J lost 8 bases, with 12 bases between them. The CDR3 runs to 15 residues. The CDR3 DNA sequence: TGTGCCAGCAGCTTGGGGGCAGGGATTGATTCACCCCTCCACTTT. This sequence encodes CASSLGAGIDSPLHF.

CDR3 amino acids: CASSLGQPRETQYF. CDR3 nucleotides: TGTGCCAGCAGCTTAGGGCAGCCCAGGGAGACCCAGTACTTC. The rearrangement joins TRBV11-2 to TRBJ2-5; D remains ambiguous. The CDR3 runs to 14 residues. The germline CDR1 and CDR2 sequences are SGHAT and FQNNGV. V was pared by 1 base and J by 5 bases, with 11 bases between.